These 22 T cell receptor beta chains were sequenced from one sample in a study of post-analysis software for immune sequencing data. Their antigens remain unidentified. Unique molecular identifiers were present in the TCR beta cDNA libraries. MiXCR, run by TCRdb on the PCR reads, gives a single entry per CDR3 protein. Among about half a million distinct CDR3 sequences listed, 30% to 40% were seen once. Study-wide results and caveats: TRBV segments more frequent in patients than in controls numbered roughly 5 and included TRBV5-6, TRBV5-1 and TRBV20-1.

Sequencing was performed on blood. These receptor sequences come from a girl aged 2-17 years with multiple sclerosis.

This clonotype was seen a handful of times. The chain is built from TRBV20-1 and TRBJ2-4; D unresolved. CDR1 and CDR2 (germline): DFQATT, SNEGSKA (reference sequence). CDR3 length equals 10 residues. CDR3 region: CGVDGHIQYF. The CDR3 region has the DNA TGCGGGGTCGACGGGCACATTCAGTACTTC.

This chain connects TRBV5-1 to TRBJ2-5, with D perhaps TRBD1 (5 bases). Germline CDR1 is SGHRS and CDR2 is YFSETQ. CDR3 size: 14 residues. Trimming left V 3 bases short and J 7 bases short, with 16 bases between. CDR3 bases: TGCGCCAGCAGCTCCGGATTCGCGGACACGACCCAGTACTTC. Translating gives CASSSGFADTTQYF.

This chain joins TRBV3-1 and TRBJ2-3; possible D gene TRBD2, 5 bases. The CDR3 sequence is 17 residues long. Trimming pared 3 bases from V and 0 bases from J, leaving 16 bases between. Germline CDR1 reads LGHDT; CDR2 reads YNNKEL (reference sequence). CDR3 nucleotides: TGTGCCAGCAGCCAGGCTTTGGCGGGCAGTAGCACAGATACGCAGTATTTT. As protein: CASSQALAGSSTDTQYF.

J is TRBJ1-2 and V is TRBV24-1; possibly TRBD1 for D (5 bases). CDR1 and CDR2 (germline): KGHDR, SFDVKD. Deletions cut 9 bases from V and 3 bases from J, with 16 bases between. The CDR3 spans 14 residues. For the CDR3, the DNA is TGTGCCACCTCTGACCCAGGGCGGTACTATGGCTACACCTTC. It encodes CATSDPGRYYGYTF.

V is TRBV12-3 or TRBV12-4 and J is TRBJ2-1; 11 bases agree with TRBD2. V dropped 2 bases and J dropped 9; count of bases not matched to a gene: 15. The CDR3 consists of 18 residues. CDR3 sequence (DNA): TGTGCCAGCAGTTTATTTGCGATAGCGGGGGGGCTGGTACCTGAGCAGTTCTTC. Its protein is CASSLFAIAGGLVPEQFF.

The chain joins TRBV7-9 to TRBJ2-1; the D gene is possibly TRBD2 (5 bases). The CDR3 is 13 residues long. V lost 7 bases to trimming and J lost 8 bases, with 15 bases between them. Germline CDR1 and CDR2: SEHNR and FQNEAQ (reference sequence). CDR3 region: CASTPHPSYEQFF. The CDR3 DNA reads TGTGCCAGCACCCCTCATCCTAGCTATGAGCAGTTCTTC.

This clonotype was counted between two and nine times. The chain employs TRBV2 and TRBJ2-7, with D uncertain. The V end lost 6 bases, the J end lost 3 bases, and 12 bases lay between the germline ends. Germline-derived CDR1 and CDR2 are SNHLY and FYNNEI. The CDR3 loop spans 13 amino acids. CDR3 region: CASSLDQIYEQYF. The CDR3 DNA sequence: TGTGCCAGCAGCTTGGACCAGATCTACGAGCAGTACTTC.

The rearrangement joins TRBV24-1 to TRBJ2-5; 9 bases match TRBD2. Germline CDR1 KGHDR, CDR2 SFDVKD. There are 16 residues in the CDR3. Germline trimming cut 0 bases from V and 5 bases from J; bases unmatched to any gene: 6. CDR3 protein: CATSDLGSGGPETQYF. As DNA, the CDR3 is TGTGCCACCAGTGATTTGGGTAGCGGGGGTCCGGAGACCCAGTACTTC.

The chain links TRBV12-3 or TRBV12-4 to TRBJ2-1, with D unresolved. Trimming cost V 5 bases and J 9 bases, with 11 bases left between them. The CDR3 runs to 12 residues. This CDR3 reads CASSTPDPEQFF. Here the CDR3 DNA reads TGTGCCAGCAGTACCCCGGACCCTGAGCAGTTCTTC.

This sequence joins TRBV28 and TRBJ1-4; possibly TRBD1 for D (6 bases). V was trimmed by 5 bases and J by 4 bases, leaving 14 bases between them. Germline V gene data show CDR1 as MDHEN and CDR2 as SYDVKM. The CDR3 totals 15 residues. The CDR3, as DNA: TGTGCCAGCAGTCCCCGACAGGCGCTTAATGAAAAACTGTTTTTT. Amino acids: CASSPRQALNEKLFF.

This chain uses TRBV20-1 with TRBJ2-5; D possibly corresponds to TRBD2 (5 bases). This CDR3 has 14 amino acids. V gave up 5 bases and J gave up 7 bases, with 20 bases separating them. Germline V gives CDR1 DFQATT, CDR2 SNEGSKA (reference sequence). Here the CDR3 DNA reads TGCAGTGCTGTCACCGCCAACCTCGCGGGGACCCAGTACTTC. Translated: CSAVTANLAGTQYF.

The chain is built from TRBV20-1 and TRBJ2-5; 10 positions match TRBD2. With V trimmed by 5 bases and J by 5 bases, 8 bases remained unmatched. CDR3 length: 14 residues. In germline, CDR1 is DFQATT, CDR2 SNEGSKA (reference sequence). CDR3 nucleotides: TGCAGTGCTCCTAGCGGGGGAAACGGGGAGACCCAGTACTTC. It yields the protein CSAPSGGNGETQYF.

This rearrangement joins TRBV7-8 to TRBJ2-1, with D tentatively TRBD1 (5 bases). V shed 7 bases and J shed 0 bases, with 10 bases lying between them. The CDR3 runs 14 residues. CDR1 and CDR2 from the germline V gene are SGHVS and FQNEAQ. CDR3 sequence (DNA): TGTGCCAGCAAACAGGATTCCTCCTACAATGAGCAGTTCTTC. Amino acids: CASKQDSSYNEQFF.

The V and J genes are TRBV5-1 and TRBJ2-5; perhaps D is TRBD1 or TRBD2 (5 bases each). The CDR3 is made up of 15 amino acids. Germline lookup yields CDR1 SGHRS and CDR2 YFSETQ. Trimming took off 3 bases at V and 5 bases at J, with 17 bases between the two ends. This chain's CDR3 is CASSSGTRNPETQYF. DNA for the CDR3: TGCGCCAGCAGCTCCGGGACCCGAAACCCGGAGACCCAGTACTTC.

The V call is TRBV3-1, the J call TRBJ1-2, with 7 bases identical to TRBD1. The junction had 6 bases not matched to a gene; V was cut back by 3 bases and J by 8 bases. Per the germline V gene, CDR1 is LGHDT and CDR2 is YNNKEL (reference sequence). This CDR3 is 13 amino acids long. DNA for the CDR3: TGTGCCAGCAGCCAGGCACAGGGGACCGGCTACACCTTC. Its translation is CASSQAQGTGYTF.

This clonotype was seen only a few times. The gene calls are TRBV4-1 and TRBJ2-1; unclear D gene. The V end was cut by 3 bases, the J end by 0 bases, with 9 bases between. Germline loops: CDR1 MGHRA, CDR2 YSYEKL. The CDR3 runs 15 residues. The CDR3 region has the DNA TGCGCCAGCAGCCAGGATCAGAGCTCCTACAATGAGCAGTTCTTC. Translation gives CASSQDQSSYNEQFF.

The CDR3: CSAKTGLPYNEQFF. CDR3 nucleotides: TGCAGTGCCAAAACAGGGCTCCCATACAATGAGCAGTTCTTC. This chain links TRBV20-1 with TRBJ2-1, with D perhaps matching TRBD1 (6 bases). The ends were cut back, 6 bases at V and 4 bases at J, with 16 bases in the middle. This CDR3 has 14 amino acids. Per germline, CDR1 DFQATT and CDR2 SNEGSKA (reference sequence).

As for this clonotype: This may be a read error: a much more frequent sequence differs by one nucleotide. This CDR3 reads CASSPEDPRGETQFF. The DNA for the CDR3 is TGTGCCAGCAGCCCAGAGGACCCGAGGGGAGAGACCCAGTTCTTC. This chain uses TRBV9 with TRBJ2-1; D is tentatively TRBD1 or TRBD2 (5 bases each). Germline-derived CDR1 and CDR2 are SGDLS and YYNGEE. Trimming took 4 bases from V and 13 from J, leaving 24 bases between them. The CDR3 sequence is 15 residues long.

The V call is TRBV4-1, the J call TRBJ1-2; 12 bases map to TRBD1. The CDR3 is 17 amino acids. The V segment lost 3 bases and the J segment 6 bases; nucleotides outside the gene matches: 11. Germline V gene lookup returns CDR1 MGHRA and CDR2 YSYEKL. CDR3 DNA: TGCGCCAGCAGCCATCCGAGAGGGGACAGGGGGCGCAATGGCTACACCTTC. Its protein product is CASSHPRGDRGRNGYTF.

V usage is TRBV6-5 and J usage is TRBJ1-1; possible D gene TRBD1, 6 bases. Germline-derived CDR1 and CDR2 are MNHEY and SVGAGI. The CDR3 sequence is 11 residues long. V lost 7 bases and J 13 bases, leaving 16 bases between the germline ends. The CDR3, as DNA: TGTGCCAGCACCTATCAGGGGAGTGGTTTCTTT. It encodes CASTYQGSGFF.

The V call is TRBV27, the J call TRBJ1-1, with D perhaps matching TRBD1 (5 bases). This CDR3 is 20 amino acids long. Germline CDR1 reads MNHEY; CDR2 reads SMNVEV (reference sequence). V lost 2 bases and J 1 base, leaving 26 bases between the germline ends. The CDR3 nucleotides are TGTGCCAGCAGTTTAAGGGGTCGGGGGAGAACACCAGGAGGGAACACTGAAGCTTTCTTT. Protein sequence: CASSLRGRGRTPGGNTEAFF.

In DNA, the CDR3 is TGTGCCAGCAGTTTAACCGGGCAGGGGGTTAACGAGACCCAGTACTTC. Its protein is CASSLTGQGVNETQYF. The J gene is TRBJ2-5, the V gene TRBV28; 7 bases are a match to TRBD1. Germline CDR1 is MDHEN and CDR2 is SYDVKM. J gave up 5 bases and V 2 bases, and 11 bases lay outside the gene matches. This CDR3 spans 16 amino acids.